The 22 T cell receptor beta chains below come from one sample, sequenced in a study of prognosis after radiotherapy for stage I lung cancer. From genomic DNA, TCR beta CDR3 was amplified by two-round multiplex PCR. Primers specific to each TRBV and TRBJ gene were used in first-round PCR. TCRdb itself ran the multiplex PCR reads through MiXCR, one entry per CDR3 protein. The repertoire holds roughly 27,000 distinct CDR3 sequences, just over 45% seen once, with approximately 15% in the top ten. Sequenced here: PBMCs, sampled before or after stereotactic body radiation therapy (not recorded which). Receptor source: a donor over 45 with non-small cell lung cancer.

The rearrangement uses TRBV6-2 or TRBV6-3 and TRBJ2-7; D is undetermined. The CDR3 is made up of 13 amino acids. Germline assignment: CDR1 MNHEY and CDR2 SVGEGT. Between the trimmed V and J ends, which lost 0 bases and 3 bases, there was a span of 6 bases. The CDR3 nucleotides are TGTGCCAGCAGTTACTCGGGCCACTACGAGCAGTACTTC. Protein product: CASSYSGHYEQYF.

On this clonotype: The conserved phenylalanine or tryptophan normally closing the CDR3 is absent here, so this likely arose from a read error. It is unclear where the CDR3 begins or ends on the DNA, so no DNA is shown, and the CDR3 is as TCRdb lists it. The chain combines TRBV7-2 with TRBJ2-1. A total of 11 residues make up the CDR3, ends included. Per the germline V gene, CDR1 is SGHTA and CDR2 is FQGNSA. The chain's CDR3 is CASSSPDGLLI.

This clonotype was counted between two and nine times. The chain employs TRBV18 and TRBJ2-1, with D possibly being TRBD2 (5 bases). Per germline, CDR1 KGHSH and CDR2 LQKENI. CDR3 length: 12 amino acids. Trimming took off 5 bases at V and 8 bases at J, with 10 bases between the two ends. Written as DNA, the CDR3 is TGTGCCAGCTCAAGTCTAGCCGATGAGCAGTTCTTC. It yields the protein CASSSLADEQFF.

Regarding this clonotype: The junction departs from the called germline gene at one end, perhaps through a read error. The rearrangement uses TRBV11-1 and TRBJ2-3, with D unresolved. CDR1 is SGHAT, CDR2 FQDESV, per germline (reference sequence). This CDR3 is 13 amino acids long. CDR3 sequence reads: CASSQRGTDTQYF. CDR3 DNA: TGCGCCAGCAGCCAGCGTGGCACAGATACGCAGTATTTT.

Judged by abundance, this clonotype is large. The V gene is TRBV11-2, the J gene TRBJ1-3, with 8 nucleotides matching TRBD1. The junction had 8 bases not matched to a gene; V was cut back by 0 bases and J by 4 bases. The CDR3 extends over 17 amino acids. Germline CDR1 reads SGHAT; CDR2 reads FQNNGV. The chain's CDR3 is CASSLDSPTGAGNTIYF. The CDR3 DNA sequence: TGTGCCAGCAGCTTAGATTCCCCGACAGGGGCGGGAAACACCATATATTTT. Drawing the rest from reference TRBV11-2 and TRBJ1-3, the complete variable domain is EAGVAQSPRYKIIEKRQSVAFWCNPISGHATLYWYQQILGQGPKLLIQFQNNGVVDDSQLPKDRFSAERLKGVDSTLKIQPAKLEDSAVYLCASSLDSPTGAGNTIYFGEGSWLTVV.

This clonotype was recorded many times. The V and J genes are TRBV5-1 and TRBJ2-3, with D unclear. Germline V gene lookup returns CDR1 SGHRS and CDR2 YFSETQ. V gave up 2 bases and J gave up 0 bases, with 10 bases separating them. There are 15 residues in the CDR3. As DNA, the CDR3 is TGCGCCAGCAGCTTTTGGGGTCAAAGCACAGATACGCAGTATTTT. Translating it yields CASSFWGQSTDTQYF.

The V and J genes are TRBV6-1 and TRBJ2-7; D is ambiguous. Germline CDR1 is MNHNS and CDR2 is SASEGT. V lost 1 base and J 2 bases, leaving 6 bases between the germline ends. This CDR3 has 13 amino acids. CDR3 residues: CASSEGPTYEQYF. The CDR3 nucleotides are TGTGCCAGCAGTGAAGGCCCAACCTACGAGCAGTACTTC.

The rearrangement uses TRBV19 and TRBJ2-2; D call uncertain. Germline V gives CDR1 LNHDA, CDR2 SQIVND (reference sequence). The CDR3 loop spans 12 amino acids. Trimming removed 9 bases at V and 1 base at J, with 6 bases between. Here the CDR3 reads CASRMNTGELFF. In DNA form, the CDR3 reads TGTGCCAGCCGAATGAACACCGGGGAGCTGTTTTTT.

With respect to this clonotype: Because the CDR3 is missing its conserved closing phenylalanine or tryptophan, this is likely a read error. It is unclear where the CDR3 begins or ends on the DNA, so no DNA is shown, and the CDR3 is as TCRdb lists it. This sequence joins TRBV6-1 and TRBJ2-7; the table's D gene call, TRBD2, was not cross checked with the DNA. In germline, CDR1 is MNHNS, CDR2 SASEGT. Termini included, the CDR3 measures 11 amino acids. CDR3 protein: CASSQTSLKYL.

This clonotype is a singleton in its sample. Because it lacks the conserved phenylalanine or tryptophan at the end, this CDR3 is likely a read error. The chain couples TRBV3-1 to TRBJ2-7; TRBD1 aligns across 9 bases. The CDR3 extends over 15 amino acids. Germline CDR1 and CDR2: LGHDT and YNNKEL (reference sequence). CDR3 coding DNA: TGTGCCAGCATCCAACGTCCAGGGACAGGGCGCGAGCAGTACATC. Protein product: CASIQRPGTGREQYI.

This clonotype appeared many times. This chain connects TRBV11-2 to TRBJ2-3, with 7 nucleotides matching TRBD1. There are 18 residues in the CDR3. The V gene's germline CDR1 is SGHAT and CDR2 FQNNGV. V lost 0 bases, J lost 1 base, and 10 bases stayed unmatched. The CDR3 is CASSLDPRTGLGTDTQYF. For the CDR3, the DNA is TGTGCCAGCAGCTTAGATCCCCGGACAGGTCTTGGCACAGATACGCAGTATTTT. The complete variable domain, with remaining parts taken from reference TRBV11-2 and TRBJ2-3, reads EAGVAQSPRYKIIEKRQSVAFWCNPISGHATLYWYQQILGQGPKLLIQFQNNGVVDDSQLPKDRFSAERLKGVDSTLKIQPAKLEDSAVYLCASSLDPRTGLGTDTQYFGPGTRLTVL.

Judged by abundance, this clonotype is medium-sized. The chain uses TRBV7-2 and TRBJ2-2; perhaps TRBD2 as D (6 bases). Between the trimmed V and J ends, which lost 5 bases and 4 bases, there was a span of 14 bases. From germline, CDR1 is SGHTA and CDR2 FQGNSA. This CDR3 region has 15 residues. This chain's CDR3 is CASSRLRGTTGELFF. For the CDR3, the DNA is TGTGCCAGCAGCCGTTTACGGGGGACCACCGGGGAGCTGTTTTTT.

This clonotype was found many times. The rearrangement links TRBV11-2 to TRBJ2-7, with TRBD1 matching 12 bases. Trimming removed 7 bases from V and 1 base from J; junction bases left unmatched: 5. This CDR3 has 15 amino acids. The germline CDR1 and CDR2 sequences are SGHAT and FQNNGV. The CDR3 nucleotides read TGTGCCAGCACCCGGGACAGGGGGCCTTCCTACGAGCAGTACTTC. This codes for CASTRDRGPSYEQYF. Full variable domain (missing parts from reference TRBV11-2 and TRBJ2-7): EAGVAQSPRYKIIEKRQSVAFWCNPISGHATLYWYQQILGQGPKLLIQFQNNGVVDDSQLPKDRFSAERLKGVDSTLKIQPAKLEDSAVYLCASTRDRGPSYEQYFGPGTRLTVT.

The chain joins TRBV7-2 to TRBJ2-2, with 13 bases aligning to TRBD2. The germline V gene has CDR1 SGHTA and CDR2 FQGNSA. The CDR3 has 19 residues. V lost 5 bases and J lost 0; bases outside the gene matches: 9. In DNA, the CDR3 is TGTGCCAGCAGCCTCCGGACTAGCGGGGGTCCAGCGAACACCGGGGAGCTGTTTTTT. It codes for CASSLRTSGGPANTGELFF.

This clonotype came up many times. The J gene is TRBJ2-2, the V gene TRBV29-1; 14 bases align to TRBD2. This CDR3 comprises 16 residues. Germline CDR1 and CDR2: SQVTM and ANQGSEA. V lost 4 bases and J lost 6; bases outside the gene matches: 7. The CDR3 is CSVGGTSGSRAGELFF. For the CDR3, the DNA is TGCAGCGTTGGTGGGACTAGCGGGAGTCGCGCCGGGGAGCTGTTTTTT.

Relative to its sample, this clonotype is medium-sized. The chain joins TRBV7-8 to TRBJ2-6; D unclear. This CDR3 contains 15 residues. Trimming stripped 4 bases from V and 2 bases from J, with 9 bases between. Looked up from germline, CDR1 is SGHVS and CDR2 is FQNEAQ. CDR3 sequence (DNA): TGTGCCAGCAGCTCCAGGCTTCCTGGGGCCAACGTCCTGACTTTC. Translation gives CASSSRLPGANVLTF.

The chain links TRBV6-2 or TRBV6-3 to TRBJ2-3, with D possibly being TRBD2 (7 bases). CDR1 MNHEY and CDR2 SVGEGT come from the germline V gene. V was trimmed by 7 bases and J by 8 bases, leaving 19 bases between them. The CDR3 covers 14 residues. The CDR3 coding sequence is TGTGCCAGCACCTTGGCAGGCGGGGGCGGTACGCAGTATTTT. Protein: CASTLAGGGGTQYF.

The chain links TRBV20-1 to TRBJ2-1, with a weak D call TRBD1 (5 bases). V was cut by 6 bases and J by 6 bases, with 21 bases left in between. CDR3 size: 15 residues. Germline V gives CDR1 DFQATT, CDR2 SNEGSKA (reference sequence). The CDR3 here is CSASPPGHPSNEQFF. CDR3 coding DNA: TGCAGTGCCTCCCCCCCTGGACACCCGTCCAATGAGCAGTTCTTC.

This clonotype has at least ten counts. The V call is TRBV7-2, the J call TRBJ2-5; no reliable D call. In germline, CDR1 is SGHTA, CDR2 FQGNSA. This CDR3 has 13 amino acids. Trimming cost V 5 bases and J 0 bases, with 7 bases left between them. CDR3 sequence reads: CASSQLHQETQYF. CDR3 sequence (DNA): TGTGCCAGCAGCCAACTGCACCAAGAGACCCAGTACTTC.

As to this clonotype: At one boundary the junction diverges from the germline segment, which might be a read error. V gene TRBV12-3 or TRBV12-4 combines with J gene TRBJ2-2; 7 bases align to TRBD1. The CDR3 consists of 15 residues. Here the CDR3 reads CASSSGQTSTGELLF. CDR3 nucleotide sequence: TGTGCCAGCAGTTCGGGACAGACGAGCACCGGGGAGCTTCTTTTT.

V usage is TRBV6-2 or TRBV6-3 and J usage is TRBJ2-7; 10 nucleotides match TRBD2. The germline V gene has CDR1 MNHEY and CDR2 SVGEGT. This CDR3 spans 16 amino acids. V shed 2 bases and J 13 bases; nucleotides not matched to a gene: 17. The CDR3 is CASSYAGASGSTRHYF. The CDR3 bases are TGTGCCAGCAGTTACGCCGGGGCTAGCGGGAGTACAAGGCATTACTTC.

This clonotype was recorded a few times. It differs at one base from a far larger clone, so likely a read error. The rearrangement uses TRBV6-9 and TRBJ2-3; D gene ambiguous. The V gene lost 4 bases and the J gene lost 5 bases, with 10 bases spanning the gap. CDR3 size: 13 residues. Germline lookup yields CDR1 MNHGY and CDR2 SVAAGI. CDR3 in amino acids: CASSSRPVDTQYF. The DNA of the CDR3 is TGTGCCAGCAGTTCCCGACCTGTAGATACGCAGTATTTT.